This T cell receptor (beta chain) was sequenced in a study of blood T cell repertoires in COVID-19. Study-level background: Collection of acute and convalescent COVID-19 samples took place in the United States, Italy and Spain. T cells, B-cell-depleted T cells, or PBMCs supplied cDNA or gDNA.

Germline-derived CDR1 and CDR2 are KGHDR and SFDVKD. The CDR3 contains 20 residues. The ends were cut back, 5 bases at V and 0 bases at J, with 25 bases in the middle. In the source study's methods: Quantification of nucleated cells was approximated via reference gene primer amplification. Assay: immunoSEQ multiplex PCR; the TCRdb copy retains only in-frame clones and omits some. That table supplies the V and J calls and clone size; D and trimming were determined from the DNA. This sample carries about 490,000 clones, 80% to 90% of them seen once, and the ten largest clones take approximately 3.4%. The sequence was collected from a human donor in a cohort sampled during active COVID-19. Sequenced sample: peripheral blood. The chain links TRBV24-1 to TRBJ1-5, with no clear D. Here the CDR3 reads CATSGFGSHRELYSNQPQHF. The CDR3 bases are TGTGCCACCAGTGGGTTTGGGAGCCATCGAGAACTCTATAGCAATCAGCCCCAGCATTTT.